This T cell receptor beta chain was sequenced during a study of tumor-infiltrating lymphocytes in primary liver carcinoma. General study points: Whereas tumor region pairs overlapped more, tumor-adjacent and tumor-blood pairs overlapped less.

This clonotype appeared once. Its matching antigen is unknown. The CDR3 runs to 15 residues. Unsorted whole blood supplied the RNA, and germline DNA was extracted too. The patients lived with chronic HBV infection and had not yet received any treatment. TCR beta cDNA came from about 0.45 ug total RNA, primed with a constant-region primer. Slightly modified ARM-PCR, run as three nested multiplex PCR rounds, produced the TCR beta libraries. In the first two PCR rounds, TRBV1-TRBV30 forward primers were paired with a C-beta reverse primer, and each round lasted roughly 10 cycles. TCRdb re-called the multiplex PCR reads with MiXCR, one entry per CDR3 protein. The sample lists more than 150,000 distinct CDR3 sequences; about 60% were seen once.

The V gene is TRBV21-1, the J gene TRBJ2-4; the table names TRBD2, a call not compared with the DNA. TRBV21-1 is a pseudogene segment. What was sequenced was peripheral blood. This clonotype was sampled from a man aged 40-55 years with primary liver carcinoma and hepatitis B virus infection. This CDR3 reads CASNKRGWTKNIQYF. As DNA, the CDR3 is TGTGCCAGCAACAAACGAGGGTGGACCAAAAACATTCAGTACTTC.